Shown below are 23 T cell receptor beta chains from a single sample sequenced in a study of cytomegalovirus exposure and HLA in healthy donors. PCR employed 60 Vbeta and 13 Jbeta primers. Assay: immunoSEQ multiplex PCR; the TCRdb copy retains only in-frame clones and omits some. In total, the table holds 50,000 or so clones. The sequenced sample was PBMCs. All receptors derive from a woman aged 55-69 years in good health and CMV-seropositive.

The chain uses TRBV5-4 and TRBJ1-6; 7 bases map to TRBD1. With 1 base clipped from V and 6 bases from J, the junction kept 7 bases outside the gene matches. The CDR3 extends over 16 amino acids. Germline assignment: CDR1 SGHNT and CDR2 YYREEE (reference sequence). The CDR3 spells CASSLTLRGLNSPLHF. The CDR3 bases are TGTGCCAGCAGCTTGACACTAAGGGGGCTTAATTCACCCCTCCACTTT.

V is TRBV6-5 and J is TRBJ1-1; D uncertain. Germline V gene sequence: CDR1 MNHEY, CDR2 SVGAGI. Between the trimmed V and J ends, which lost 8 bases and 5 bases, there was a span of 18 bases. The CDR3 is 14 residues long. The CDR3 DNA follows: TGTGCCAGCTCCCCCAGCCGTTGGGCGACTGAAGCTTTCTTT. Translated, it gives CASSPSRWATEAFF.

CDR3 sequence: CASSPGREELHGYTF. The CDR3 DNA is TGTGCCAGCTCCCCGGGTCGGGAGGAGCTTCATGGCTACACCTTC. The chain recombines TRBV18 with TRBJ1-2; D is undetermined. With 6 bases removed from V and 6 bases from J, the gap between germline ends came to 20 bases. Germline assignment: CDR1 KGHSH and CDR2 LQKENI. This CDR3 has 15 residues.

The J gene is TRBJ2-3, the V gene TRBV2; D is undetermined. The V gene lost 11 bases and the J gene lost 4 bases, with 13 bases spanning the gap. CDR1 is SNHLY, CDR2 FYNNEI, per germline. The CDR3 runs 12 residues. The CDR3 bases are TGTGCCTCCCGCGACGAGGCAGATACGCAGTATTTT. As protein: CASRDEADTQYF.

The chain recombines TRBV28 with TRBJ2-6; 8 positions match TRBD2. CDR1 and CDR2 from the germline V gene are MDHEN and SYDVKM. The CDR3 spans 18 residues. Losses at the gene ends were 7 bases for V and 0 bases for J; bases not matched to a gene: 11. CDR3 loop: CASTLGGGRSSGANVLTF. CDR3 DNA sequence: TGTGCCAGCACCCTCGGGGGGGGACGGAGCTCTGGGGCCAACGTCCTGACTTTC. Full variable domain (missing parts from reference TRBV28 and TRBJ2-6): DVKVTQSSRYLVKRTGEKVFLECVQDMDHENMFWYRQDPGLGLRLIYFSYDVKMKEKGDIPEGYSVSREKKERFSLILESASTNQTSMYLCASTLGGGRSSGANVLTFGAGSRLTVL.

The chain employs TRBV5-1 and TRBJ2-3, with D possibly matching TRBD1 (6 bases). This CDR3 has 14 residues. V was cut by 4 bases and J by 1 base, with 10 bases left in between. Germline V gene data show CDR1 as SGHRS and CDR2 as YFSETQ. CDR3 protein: CASSIRQGTDTQYF. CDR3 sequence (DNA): TGCGCCAGCAGCATAAGACAGGGCACAGATACGCAGTATTTT. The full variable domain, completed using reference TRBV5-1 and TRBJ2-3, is KAGVTQTPRYLIKTRGQQVTLSCSPISGHRSVSWYQQTPGQGLQFLFEYFSETQRNKGNFPGRFSGRQFSNSRSEMNVSTLELGDSALYLCASSIRQGTDTQYFGPGTRLTVL.

CDR3 sequence reads: CASSSRERKTYNEQFF. The CDR3 region has the DNA TGCGCCAGCAGCTCGCGTGAGCGTAAGACCTACAATGAGCAGTTCTTC. The V call is TRBV5-1, the J call TRBJ2-1, with no clear D. This CDR3 has 16 amino acids. V was shortened by 3 bases and J by 2 bases, with 15 bases between the two germline ends. Germline CDR1 is SGHRS and CDR2 is YFSETQ. Based on the CDR3 plus reference TRBV5-1 and TRBJ2-1, the full variable domain is KAGVTQTPRYLIKTRGQQVTLSCSPISGHRSVSWYQQTPGQGLQFLFEYFSETQRNKGNFPGRFSGRQFSNSRSEMNVSTLELGDSALYLCASSSRERKTYNEQFFGPGTRLTVL.

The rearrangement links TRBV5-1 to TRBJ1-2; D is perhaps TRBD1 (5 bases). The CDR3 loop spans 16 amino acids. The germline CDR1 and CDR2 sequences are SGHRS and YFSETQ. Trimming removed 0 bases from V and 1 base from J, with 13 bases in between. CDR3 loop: CASSLDQGAYNYGYTF. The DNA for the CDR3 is TGCGCCAGCAGCTTGGACCAGGGCGCCTATAACTATGGCTACACCTTC.

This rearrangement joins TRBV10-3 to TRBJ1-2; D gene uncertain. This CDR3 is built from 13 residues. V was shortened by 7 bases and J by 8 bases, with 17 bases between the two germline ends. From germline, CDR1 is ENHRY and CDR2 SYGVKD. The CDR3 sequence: CAITPRSSGGYTF. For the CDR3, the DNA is TGTGCCATCACCCCCCGGAGCAGTGGAGGCTACACCTTC.

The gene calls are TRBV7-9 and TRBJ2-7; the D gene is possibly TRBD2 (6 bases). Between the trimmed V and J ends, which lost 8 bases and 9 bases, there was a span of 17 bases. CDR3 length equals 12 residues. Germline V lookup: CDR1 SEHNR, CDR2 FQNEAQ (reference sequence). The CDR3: CASATPPGGQYF. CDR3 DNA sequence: TGTGCCAGCGCGACCCCGCCCGGGGGGCAGTACTTC.

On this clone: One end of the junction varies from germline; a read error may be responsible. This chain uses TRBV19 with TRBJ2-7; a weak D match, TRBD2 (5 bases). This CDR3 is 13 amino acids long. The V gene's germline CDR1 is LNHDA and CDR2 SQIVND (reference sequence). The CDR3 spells CASSDIPGNSKNF. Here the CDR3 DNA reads TGTGCCAGTAGTGACATTCCGGGGAACTCAAAGAACTTC.

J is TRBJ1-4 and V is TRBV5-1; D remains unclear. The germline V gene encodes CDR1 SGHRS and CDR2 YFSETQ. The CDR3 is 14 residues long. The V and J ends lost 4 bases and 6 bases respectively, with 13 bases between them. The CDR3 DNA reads TGCGCCAGCAGCCTACTAGACAATTATGAAAAACTGTTTTTT. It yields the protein CASSLLDNYEKLFF.

The CDR3 region has the DNA TGTGCCAGTAGTATAGGGGCAGGGGGCTCATATAGCAATCAGCCCCAGCATTTT. Translated, it gives CASSIGAGGSYSNQPQHF. The chain couples TRBV19 to TRBJ1-5; 8 positions agree with TRBD1. This CDR3 is 18 amino acids long. The V segment lost 1 base and the J segment 0 bases; nucleotides outside the gene matches: 8. Germline assignment: CDR1 LNHDA and CDR2 SQIVND (reference sequence). Drawing the rest from reference TRBV19 and TRBJ1-5, the complete variable domain is DGGITQSPKYLFRKEGQNVTLSCEQNLNHDAMYWYRQDPGQGLRLIYYSQIVNDFQKGDIAEGYSVSREKKESFPLTVTSAQKNPTAFYLCASSIGAGGSYSNQPQHFGDGTRLSIL.

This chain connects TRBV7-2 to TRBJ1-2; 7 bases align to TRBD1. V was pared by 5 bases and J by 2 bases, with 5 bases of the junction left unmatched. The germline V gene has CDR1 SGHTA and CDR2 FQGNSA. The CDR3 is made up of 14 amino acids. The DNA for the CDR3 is TGTGCCAGCAGCCAAAACAGGGGAAACTATGGCTACACCTTC. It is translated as CASSQNRGNYGYTF.

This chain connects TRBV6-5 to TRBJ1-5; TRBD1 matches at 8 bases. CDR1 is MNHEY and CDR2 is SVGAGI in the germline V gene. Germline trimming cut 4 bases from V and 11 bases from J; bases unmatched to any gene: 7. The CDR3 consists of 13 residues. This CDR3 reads CASSSQGTGSQHF. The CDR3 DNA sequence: TGTGCCAGCAGTTCCCAAGGGACAGGATCCCAGCATTTT.

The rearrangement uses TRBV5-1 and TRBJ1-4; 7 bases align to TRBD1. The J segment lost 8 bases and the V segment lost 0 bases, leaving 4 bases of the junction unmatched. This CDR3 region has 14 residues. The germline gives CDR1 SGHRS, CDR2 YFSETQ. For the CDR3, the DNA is TGCGCCAGCAGCTTGGGACAGGGTAACGAAAAACTGTTTTTT. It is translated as CASSLGQGNEKLFF.

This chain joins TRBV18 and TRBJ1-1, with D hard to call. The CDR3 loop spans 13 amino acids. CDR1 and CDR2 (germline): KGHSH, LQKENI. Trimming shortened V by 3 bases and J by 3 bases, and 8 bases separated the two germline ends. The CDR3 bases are TGTGCCAGCTCACCTAATCTCGACACTGAAGCTTTCTTT. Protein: CASSPNLDTEAFF.

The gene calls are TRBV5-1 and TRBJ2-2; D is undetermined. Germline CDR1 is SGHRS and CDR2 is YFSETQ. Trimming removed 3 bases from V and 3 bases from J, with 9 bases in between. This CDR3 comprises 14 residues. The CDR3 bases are TGCGCCAGCAGCTGGTCTACAGACACCGGGGAGCTGTTTTTT. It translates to CASSWSTDTGELFF.

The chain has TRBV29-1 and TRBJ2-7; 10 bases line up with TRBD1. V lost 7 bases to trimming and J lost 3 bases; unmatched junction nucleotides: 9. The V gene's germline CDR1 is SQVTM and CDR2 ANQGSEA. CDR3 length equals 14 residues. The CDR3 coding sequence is TGCAGCGCCGTGGGACAGGGGCTCGACTACGAGCAGTACTTC. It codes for CSAVGQGLDYEQYF.

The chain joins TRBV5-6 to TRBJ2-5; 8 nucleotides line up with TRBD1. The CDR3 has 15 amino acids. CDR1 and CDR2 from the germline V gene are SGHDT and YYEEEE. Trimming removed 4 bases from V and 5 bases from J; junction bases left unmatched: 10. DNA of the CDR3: TGTGCCAGCAGCCCGACCCTTACAGGGGGGGAGACCCAGTACTTC. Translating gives CASSPTLTGGETQYF. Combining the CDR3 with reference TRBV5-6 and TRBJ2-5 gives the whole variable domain DAGVTQSPTHLIKTRGQQVTLRCSPKSGHDTVSWYQQALGQGPQFIFQYYEEEERQRGNFPDRFSGHQFPNYSSELNVNALLLGDSALYLCASSPTLTGGETQYFGPGTRLLVL.

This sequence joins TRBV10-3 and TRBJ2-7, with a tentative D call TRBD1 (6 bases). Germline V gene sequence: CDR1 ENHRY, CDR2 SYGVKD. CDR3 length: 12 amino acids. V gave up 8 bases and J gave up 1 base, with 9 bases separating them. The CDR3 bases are TGTGCCATCGGGGGCGGTTCCTACGAGCAGTACTTC. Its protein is CAIGGGSYEQYF.

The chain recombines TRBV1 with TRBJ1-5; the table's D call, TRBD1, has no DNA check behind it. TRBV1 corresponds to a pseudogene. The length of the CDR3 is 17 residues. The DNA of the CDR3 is TGCACCAGCAGCCAAGATTGGCGACACAGTAGCAATCAGCCCCAGCATTTT. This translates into CTSSQDWRHSSNQPQHF.

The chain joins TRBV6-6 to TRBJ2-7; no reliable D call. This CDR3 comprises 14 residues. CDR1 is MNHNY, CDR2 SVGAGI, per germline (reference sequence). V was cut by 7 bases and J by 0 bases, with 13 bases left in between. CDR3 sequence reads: CASIRQPSSYEQYF. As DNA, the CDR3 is TGTGCCAGCATCCGCCAACCGAGCTCCTACGAGCAGTACTTC.